Presented here are 7 T cell receptor beta chains from one specimen sequenced in a study of cytomegalovirus exposure and HLA in healthy donors. Sequencing was performed with immunoSEQ multiplex PCR; in TCRdb, only in-frame clones are kept and a portion is missing. Among 150,000 to 200,000 clones, roughly 82% were seen once, and the ten largest hold less than 8.5%. The sample was PBMCs. Receptor source: a young man in good health and CMV-seropositive.

This clone was counted only a few times. The gene calls are TRBV6-6 and TRBJ1-5; 7 nucleotides agree with TRBD1. CDR3 length equals 16 residues. J lost 6 bases, V lost 3 bases, and 11 bases had no gene match. Germline assignment: CDR1 MNHNY and CDR2 SVGAGI (reference sequence). The CDR3 sequence is CASSYPTTGEVQPQHF. The CDR3 nucleotides are TGTGCCAGCAGTTATCCCACCACAGGGGAGGTTCAGCCCCAGCATTTT.

The V and J genes are TRBV28 and TRBJ2-6, with 15 positions matching TRBD2. CDR1 and CDR2 (germline): MDHEN, SYDVKM. The V and J ends lost 3 bases and 0 bases, in that order; junction bases with no gene match: 9. The CDR3 sequence is 21 residues long. The CDR3 DNA reads as TGTGCCAGCAGTTTTGGAGGGACTAGCGGGAGGTCTTTCTCTGGGGCCAACGTCCTGACTTTC. Translated, it gives CASSFGGTSGRSFSGANVLTF.

The rearrangement uses TRBV9 and TRBJ2-7; 9 nucleotides line up with TRBD2. Looked up from germline, CDR1 is SGDLS and CDR2 is YYNGEE. The J segment lost 5 bases and the V segment lost 6 bases, leaving 9 bases of the junction unmatched. CDR3 length equals 14 residues. The CDR3, as DNA: TGTGCCAGCACCTCGACTAGCGGTGGGCACGAGCAGTACTTC. This codes for CASTSTSGGHEQYF. Using reference TRBV9 and TRBJ2-7 for the parts outside the CDR3, the full variable domain is DSGVTQTPKHLITATGQRVTLRCSPRSGDLSVYWYQQSLDQGLQFLIQYYNGEERAKGNILERFSAQQFPDLHSELNLSSLELGDSALYFCASTSTSGGHEQYFGPGTRLTVT.

The rearrangement links TRBV7-2 to TRBJ2-3; weak D call: TRBD2 (6 bases). The germline gives CDR1 SGHTA, CDR2 FQGNSA. The CDR3 loop spans 15 amino acids. V dropped 2 bases and J dropped 0 bases, with 9 bases sitting between them. The CDR3 is CASSLLAFSTDTQYF. The CDR3 DNA follows: TGTGCCAGCAGCTTACTAGCGTTTAGCACAGATACGCAGTATTTT.

V gene TRBV27 combines with J gene TRBJ2-2; D not resolved. CDR1 MNHEY and CDR2 SMNVEV come from the germline V gene (reference sequence). Trimming took off 10 bases at V and 5 bases at J, with 14 bases between the two ends. This CDR3 is built from 13 residues. The CDR3 loop reads CATSALETGELFF. For the CDR3, the DNA is TGTGCCACCTCGGCTCTAGAGACCGGGGAGCTGTTTTTT.

The gene calls are TRBV7-7 and TRBJ1-4, with D tentatively TRBD1 (5 bases). The V gene's germline CDR1 is SSHAT and CDR2 FNYEAQ (reference sequence). The CDR3 is 14 amino acids. V was cut by 5 bases and J by 7 bases, with 14 bases left in between. For the CDR3, the DNA is TGTGCCAGCAGCCCTGACAGAACCTCTGAAAAACTGTTTTTT. Its translation is CASSPDRTSEKLFF.

The chain has TRBV27 and TRBJ2-7; D possibly corresponds to TRBD2 (5 bases). This CDR3 has 15 amino acids. Germline V CDR1 and CDR2: MNHEY, SMNVEV (reference sequence). V was pared by 7 bases and J by 7 bases, with 23 bases between. The chain's CDR3 is CASTETAKGSREQYF. In DNA, the CDR3 is TGTGCCAGCACCGAAACCGCCAAAGGGAGTCGGGAGCAGTACTTC.